The 12 T cell receptor beta chains listed next were all sequenced from one sample in a study of identical twins. TCRdb re-derived calls from the 5' RACE reads in MiXCR, one entry per CDR3 protein. The sample includes about 700,000 distinct CDR3 sequences, around 6% of them seen just once. Material for sequencing was naive T cells sorted from blood. Receptors were obtained from a young man in good health.

The chain couples TRBV12-3 or TRBV12-4 to TRBJ2-7; 7 nucleotides match TRBD1. V trimming: 5 bases; J trimming: 3 bases; junction bases outside the gene matches: 4. The CDR3 length is 13 residues. CDR3 bases: TGTGCCAGCAGTCTACAGGGGAACTACGAGCAGTACTTC. Amino acids: CASSLQGNYEQYF.

This clonotype has just a few counts. The CDR3 sequence: CASSPRPGTLYGYTF. CDR3 in DNA: TGCGCCAGCAGCCCAAGACCCGGGACCCTTTATGGCTACACCTTC. This chain links TRBV5-1 with TRBJ1-2, with TRBD1 as a possible D gene (5 bases). CDR1 and CDR2 from the germline V gene are SGHRS and YFSETQ. Trimming removed 4 bases at V and 5 bases at J, with 18 bases between. This CDR3 contains 15 residues.

V usage is TRBV20-1 and J usage is TRBJ1-2; D is perhaps TRBD1 (6 bases). The CDR3 spans 13 residues. CDR1 and CDR2 (germline): DFQATT, SNEGSKA (reference sequence). V lost 6 bases to trimming and J lost 4 bases, with 15 bases between them. The DNA for the CDR3 is TGCAGTGCCGCCGGGGGGCTGCGCTATGGCTACACCTTC. Its protein product is CSAAGGLRYGYTF.

This clonotype was found many times. V gene TRBV28 combines with J gene TRBJ2-2; no clear D gene. Trimming removed 7 bases from V and 3 bases from J, with 9 bases in between. This CDR3 spans 13 amino acids. Germline assignment: CDR1 MDHEN and CDR2 SYDVKM. The CDR3 DNA reads TGTGCCAGCACCCCTAGACACACCGGGGAGCTGTTTTTT. Translated: CASTPRHTGELFF. Based on the CDR3 plus reference TRBV28 and TRBJ2-2, the full variable domain is DVKVTQSSRYLVKRTGEKVFLECVQDMDHENMFWYRQDPGLGLRLIYFSYDVKMKEKGDIPEGYSVSREKKERFSLILESASTNQTSMYLCASTPRHTGELFFGEGSRLTVL.

V and J are TRBV7-2 and TRBJ2-3, with 7 positions matching TRBD2. CDR1 and CDR2 from the germline V gene are SGHTA and FQGNSA. This CDR3 comprises 15 residues. V trimming: 5 bases; J trimming: 6 bases; junction bases outside the gene matches: 11. CDR3 sequence: CASSLSREVWDTQYF. The CDR3 nucleotides are TGTGCCAGCAGCCTATCACGGGAGGTATGGGATACGCAGTATTTT.

The V call is TRBV5-5, the J call TRBJ2-7, with D possibly called TRBD1 or TRBD2 (5 bases each). CDR3 length: 14 residues. Germline CDR1 is SGHKS and CDR2 is YYEKEE (reference sequence). The V end lost 1 base, the J end lost 2 bases, and 10 bases lay between the germline ends. CDR3 amino acids: CASSLKGPTYEQYV. CDR3 bases: TGTGCCAGCAGCTTGAAGGGACCCACCTACGAGCAGTACGTC.

This clonotype was recorded many times. This chain connects TRBV5-1 to TRBJ2-7; D may correspond to TRBD1 or TRBD2 (5 bases each). Germline V gives CDR1 SGHRS, CDR2 YFSETQ. V was clipped by 4 bases and J by 0 bases, with 14 bases between them. The length of the CDR3 is 15 residues. CDR3 residues: CASSPDGDPSYEQYV. The CDR3 region has the DNA TGCGCCAGCAGCCCGGACGGGGACCCCTCCTACGAGCAGTACGTC.

The rearrangement joins TRBV5-5 to TRBJ2-3, with D possibly being TRBD2 (5 bases). This CDR3 is 14 amino acids long. Germline assignment: CDR1 SGHKS and CDR2 YYEKEE (reference sequence). With 0 bases removed from V and 5 bases from J, the gap between germline ends came to 10 bases. Here the CDR3 reads CASSLGGFGDTQYF. The CDR3, as DNA: TGTGCCAGCAGCTTGGGAGGGTTCGGAGATACGCAGTATTTT.

This clonotype was seen repeatedly, ten times or more. The V call is TRBV7-3, the J call TRBJ1-2; no clear D. Germline V gene sequence: CDR1 SGHTA, CDR2 FQGTGA. This CDR3 spans 14 amino acids. V lost 5 bases, J lost 7 bases, and 17 bases lay in between. CDR3: CASSDSPGLGGYTF. The CDR3 DNA reads as TGTGCCAGCAGCGATTCACCGGGCCTCGGTGGCTACACCTTC.

The rearrangement links TRBV5-6 to TRBJ1-4; 8 bases are shared with TRBD1. The trim removed 4 bases at V and 1 base at J, leaving 6 bases unmatched. The CDR3 totals 16 residues. Germline assignment: CDR1 SGHDT and CDR2 YYEEEE. The CDR3 DNA sequence: TGTGCCAGCAGCGATGGACAGGGCCGAACTAATGAAAAACTGTTTTTT. This codes for CASSDGQGRTNEKLFF.

This clonotype appeared many times. The chain carries TRBV4-1 and TRBJ1-6, with D possibly matching TRBD1 (5 bases). Germline CDR1 and CDR2: MGHRA and YSYEKL. The V end lost 0 bases, the J end lost 17 bases, and 14 bases lay between the germline ends. CDR3 size: 13 residues. The CDR3 nucleotides read TGCGCCAGCAGCCAAGACCGCCAGGGCCAGGTCCACTTT. As protein: CASSQDRQGQVHF.

This clonotype was recorded many times. The chain couples TRBV5-6 to TRBJ2-1, with 10 bases matching TRBD2. The CDR3 sequence is 17 residues long. V was pared by 2 bases and J by 6 bases, with 11 bases of the junction left unmatched. Germline loops: CDR1 SGHDT, CDR2 YYEEEE. CDR3 coding DNA: TGTGCCAGCAGCTTATTTCGTTTAGCGGGAGGAGGCAATGAGCAGTTCTTC. Encoded protein: CASSLFRLAGGGNEQFF.